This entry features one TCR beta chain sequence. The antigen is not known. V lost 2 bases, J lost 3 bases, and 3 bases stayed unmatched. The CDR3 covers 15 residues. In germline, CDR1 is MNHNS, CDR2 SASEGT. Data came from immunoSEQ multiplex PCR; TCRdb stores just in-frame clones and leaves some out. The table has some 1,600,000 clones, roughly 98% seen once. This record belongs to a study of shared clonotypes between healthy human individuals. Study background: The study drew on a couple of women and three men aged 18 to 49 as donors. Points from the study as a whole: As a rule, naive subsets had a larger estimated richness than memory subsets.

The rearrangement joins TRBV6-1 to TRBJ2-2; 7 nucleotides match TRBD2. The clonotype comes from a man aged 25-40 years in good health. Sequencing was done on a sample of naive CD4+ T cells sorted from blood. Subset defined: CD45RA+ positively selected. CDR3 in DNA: TGTGCCAGCAGTGAAAGCGCGGGAGACACCGGGGAGCTGTTTTTT. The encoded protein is CASSESAGDTGELFF.